One and the same sample provided the 16 T cell receptor beta chains below, sequenced in a study of post-analysis software for immune sequencing data. Broader study findings: There were five TRBV segments more frequent in patients than controls, and TRBV5-6, TRBV5-1 and TRBV20-1 were among them.

These receptors have no identified antigens. Tagging with unique molecular identifiers was a feature of the TCR beta cDNA libraries. TCRdb reprocessed the PCR reads with MiXCR, giving one entry per CDR3 protein. The data show about 680,000 distinct CDR3 sequences, with 59% seen just once and roughly 10% held by the top ten. Sequenced: blood. The receptor source for this set is a girl aged 2 to 10 with multiple sclerosis.

The V call is TRBV12-3 or TRBV12-4, the J call TRBJ1-4, with a possible D match to TRBD1 (6 bases). The CDR3 contains 13 residues. V lost 6 bases to trimming and J lost 8 bases, with 13 bases between them. The CDR3 coding sequence is TGTGCCAGCAGCCGACAGGTCTACGAAAAACTGTTTTTT. Translation gives CASSRQVYEKLFF.

The J gene is TRBJ2-3, the V gene TRBV9, with 8 bases matching TRBD2. CDR1 SGDLS and CDR2 YYNGEE come from the germline V gene. The CDR3 is made up of 18 amino acids. The junction had 13 bases not matched to a gene; V was cut back by 0 bases and J by 4 bases. The CDR3 sequence: CASSVELADPGGADTQYF. The CDR3 nucleotides are TGTGCCAGCAGCGTAGAACTAGCGGACCCCGGTGGGGCAGATACGCAGTATTTT. The whole variable domain, remainder taken from reference TRBV9 and TRBJ2-3, is DSGVTQTPKHLITATGQRVTLRCSPRSGDLSVYWYQQSLDQGLQFLIQYYNGEERAKGNILERFSAQQFPDLHSELNLSSLELGDSALYFCASSVELADPGGADTQYFGPGTRLTVL.

This clonotype was observed a few times. The chain uses TRBV5-1 and TRBJ2-5; 7 bases fit TRBD1. The junction had 7 bases not matched to a gene; V was cut back by 0 bases and J by 11 bases. The CDR3 extends over 13 amino acids. CDR1 SGHRS and CDR2 YFSETQ come from the germline V gene. CDR3 loop: CASSLGQGVEQYF. The CDR3 bases are TGCGCCAGCAGCTTGGGCCAGGGGGTAGAGCAGTACTTC.

This clonotype was counted only a few times. The V call is TRBV5-1, the J call TRBJ2-1; D gene ambiguous. Trimming removed 4 bases at V and 5 bases at J, with 13 bases between. Per germline, CDR1 SGHRS and CDR2 YFSETQ. The CDR3 length is 14 residues. In DNA form, the CDR3 reads TGCGCCAGCAGCCCCGGATCTTGGGACAATGAGCAGTTCTTC. Protein sequence: CASSPGSWDNEQFF.

The gene calls are TRBV29-1 and TRBJ2-1; a weak D match, TRBD2 (6 bases). The V end lost 6 bases, the J end lost 7 bases, and 13 bases lay between the germline ends. CDR3 length equals 12 residues. In germline, CDR1 is SQVTM, CDR2 ANQGSEA. CDR3 protein: CSVGGLKNEQFF. CDR3 bases: TGCAGCGTGGGGGGACTTAAGAATGAGCAGTTCTTC.

The sample holds a few counts of this clonotype. This chain uses TRBV20-1 with TRBJ2-7; D is unresolved. Trimming took 6 bases from V and 2 from J, leaving 14 bases between them. This CDR3 is 13 amino acids long. Germline loops: CDR1 DFQATT, CDR2 SNEGSKA (reference sequence). The CDR3 here is CSAAPRAPYEQYF. In DNA, the CDR3 is TGCAGTGCCGCCCCCCGGGCACCCTACGAGCAGTACTTC.

This clonotype was counted a few times. This CDR3 is CASSLVDRGGYTF. The CDR3 nucleotides read TGTGCCAGCAGTTTAGTGGACAGAGGCGGCTACACCTTC. The chain uses TRBV12-3 or TRBV12-4 and TRBJ1-2; weak D call: TRBD1 (6 bases). This CDR3 has 13 amino acids. Trimming removed 1 base from V and 8 bases from J, with 11 bases in between.

The chain links TRBV29-1 to TRBJ2-1; 10 bases align to TRBD2. The J segment lost 0 bases and the V segment lost 1 base, leaving 9 bases of the junction unmatched. CDR3 length: 18 residues. Germline assignment: CDR1 SQVTM and CDR2 ANQGSEA. CDR3 residues: CSVEGTSGPRGSYNEQFF. The CDR3 nucleotides are TGCAGCGTTGAAGGGACTAGCGGTCCTAGGGGCTCCTACAATGAGCAGTTCTTC.

The V call is TRBV7-9, the J call TRBJ2-3, with D perhaps matching TRBD2 (6 bases). CDR1 SEHNR and CDR2 FQNEAQ come from the germline V gene (reference sequence). This CDR3 has 16 amino acids. Between the trimmed V and J ends, which lost 5 bases and 3 bases, there was a span of 18 bases. CDR3 residues: CASSPSGGEGTDTQYF. As DNA, the CDR3 is TGTGCCAGCAGCCCCTCTGGAGGGGAAGGGACAGATACGCAGTATTTT.

This rearrangement joins TRBV5-5 to TRBJ2-7; 8 bases are shared with TRBD1. The J segment lost 0 bases and the V segment lost 3 bases, leaving 5 bases of the junction unmatched. CDR3 length equals 15 residues. In germline, CDR1 is SGHKS, CDR2 YYEKEE (reference sequence). CDR3 in amino acids: CASSSRQGSSYEQYF. Here the CDR3 DNA reads TGTGCCAGCAGCTCCAGACAGGGGAGCTCCTACGAGCAGTACTTC.

This rearrangement joins TRBV29-1 to TRBJ1-2, with 8 bases aligning to TRBD1. The CDR3 has 12 amino acids. Trimming took 8 bases from V and 3 from J; bases not matched to a gene: 5. Germline V lookup: CDR1 SQVTM, CDR2 ANQGSEA. As DNA, the CDR3 is TGCAGCACTTCGGGACAGGACTATGGCTACACCTTC. This gives the protein CSTSGQDYGYTF.

The chain couples TRBV12-3 or TRBV12-4 to TRBJ2-7; 9 positions match TRBD1. Losses at the gene ends were 6 bases for V and 2 bases for J; bases not matched to a gene: 5. CDR3 length equals 14 residues. The CDR3, as DNA: TGTGCCAGCAGCTACAGGGGGCGACCCTACGAGCAGTACTTC. As protein: CASSYRGRPYEQYF.

With regard to this clonotype: The DNA is omitted, as the CDR3 cannot be located on it reliably, and the CDR3 follows TCRdb's listing. V gene TRBV3-1 combines with J gene TRBJ2-7; the table's D call of TRBD2 was not tested on the DNA. Looked up from germline, CDR1 is LGHDT and CDR2 is YNNKEL (reference sequence). The CDR3 length equals 16 residues, ends included. Here the CDR3 reads CASSQAVASGTYEQDF.

This clonotype was observed a handful of times. V is TRBV6-6 and J is TRBJ2-1; 7 bases match TRBD2. V was clipped by 2 bases and J by 6 bases; unmatched bases: 7. Per the germline V gene, CDR1 is MNHNY and CDR2 is SVGAGI (reference sequence). This CDR3 comprises 15 residues. The CDR3 region has the DNA TGTGCCAGCAGTTACGGCCTAGCGGCCCCCAATGAGCAGTTCTTC. Translated, it gives CASSYGLAAPNEQFF.

The V call is TRBV20-1, the J call TRBJ1-1; D uncertain. The CDR3 consists of 13 residues. V lost 1 base and J lost 2, with 8 bases in between. CDR1 DFQATT and CDR2 SNEGSKA come from the germline V gene (reference sequence). The CDR3 here is CSARGDLNTEAFF. CDR3 nucleotide sequence: TGCAGTGCTAGAGGGGATTTAAACACTGAAGCTTTCTTT.

The genes are TRBV29-1 and TRBJ1-4; no reliable D call. V shed 4 bases and J shed 7 bases, with 19 bases lying between them. The CDR3 has 15 residues. The germline V gene has CDR1 SQVTM and CDR2 ANQGSEA. The CDR3 reads CSVADKTYTGEKLFF. The CDR3 nucleotides read TGCAGCGTTGCCGATAAGACGTATACGGGTGAAAAACTGTTTTTT.